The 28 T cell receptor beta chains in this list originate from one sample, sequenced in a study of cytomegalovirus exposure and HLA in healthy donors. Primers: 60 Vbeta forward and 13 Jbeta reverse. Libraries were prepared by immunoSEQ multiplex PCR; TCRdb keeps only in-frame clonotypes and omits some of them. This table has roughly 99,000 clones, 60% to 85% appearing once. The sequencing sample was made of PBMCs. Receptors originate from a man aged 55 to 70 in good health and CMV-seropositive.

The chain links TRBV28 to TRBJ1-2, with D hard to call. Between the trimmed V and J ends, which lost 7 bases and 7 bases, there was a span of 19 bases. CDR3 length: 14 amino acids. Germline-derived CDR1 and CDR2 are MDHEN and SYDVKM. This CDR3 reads CASKHTTPGSGYTF. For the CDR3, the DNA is TGTGCCAGCAAACATACCACTCCAGGCAGTGGCTACACCTTC.

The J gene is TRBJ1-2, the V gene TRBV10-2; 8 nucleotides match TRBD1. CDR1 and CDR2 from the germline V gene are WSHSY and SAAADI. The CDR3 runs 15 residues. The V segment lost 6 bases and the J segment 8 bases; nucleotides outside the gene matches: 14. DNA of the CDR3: TGCGCCAGCAGCCTCACCAGGGGGCCGGGGGAAGGCTACACCTTC. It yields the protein CASSLTRGPGEGYTF.

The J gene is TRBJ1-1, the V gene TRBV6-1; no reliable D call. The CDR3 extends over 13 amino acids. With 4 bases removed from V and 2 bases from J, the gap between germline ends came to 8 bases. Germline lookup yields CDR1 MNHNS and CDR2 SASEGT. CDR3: CASSVQENTEAFF. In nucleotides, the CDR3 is TGTGCCAGCAGTGTGCAGGAAAACACTGAAGCTTTCTTT.

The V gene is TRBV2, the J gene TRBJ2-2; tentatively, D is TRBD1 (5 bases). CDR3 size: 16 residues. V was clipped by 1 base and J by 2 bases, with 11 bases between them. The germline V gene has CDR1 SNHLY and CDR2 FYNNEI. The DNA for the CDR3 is TGTGCCAGCAGTGAAGACGGACATATTAACACCGGGGAGCTGTTTTTT. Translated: CASSEDGHINTGELFF.

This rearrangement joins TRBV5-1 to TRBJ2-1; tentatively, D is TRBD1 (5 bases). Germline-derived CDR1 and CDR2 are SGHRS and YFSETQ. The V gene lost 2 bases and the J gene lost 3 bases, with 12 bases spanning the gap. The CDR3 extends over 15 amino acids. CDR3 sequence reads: CASSLTRVGYNEQFF. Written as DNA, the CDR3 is TGCGCCAGCAGCTTAACCAGGGTCGGCTACAATGAGCAGTTCTTC.

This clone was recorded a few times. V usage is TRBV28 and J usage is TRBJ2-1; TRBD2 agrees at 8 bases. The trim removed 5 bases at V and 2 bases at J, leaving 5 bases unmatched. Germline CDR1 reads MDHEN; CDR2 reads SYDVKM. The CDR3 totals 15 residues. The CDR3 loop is CASSKRGNPYNEQFF. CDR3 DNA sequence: TGTGCCAGCAGTAAGCGGGGGAATCCCTACAATGAGCAGTTCTTC.

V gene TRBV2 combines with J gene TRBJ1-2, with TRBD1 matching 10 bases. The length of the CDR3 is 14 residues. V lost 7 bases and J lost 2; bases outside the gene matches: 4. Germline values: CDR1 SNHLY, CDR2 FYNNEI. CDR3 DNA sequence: TGTGCCAGCATGGTGGGACAGGGGAACTATGGCTACACCTTC. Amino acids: CASMVGQGNYGYTF.

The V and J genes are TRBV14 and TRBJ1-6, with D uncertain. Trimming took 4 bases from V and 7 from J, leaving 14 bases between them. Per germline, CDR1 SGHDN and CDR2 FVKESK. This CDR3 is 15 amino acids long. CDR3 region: CASSPTGGRNSPLHF. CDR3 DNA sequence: TGTGCCAGCAGCCCGACGGGCGGGAGGAATTCACCCCTCCACTTT.

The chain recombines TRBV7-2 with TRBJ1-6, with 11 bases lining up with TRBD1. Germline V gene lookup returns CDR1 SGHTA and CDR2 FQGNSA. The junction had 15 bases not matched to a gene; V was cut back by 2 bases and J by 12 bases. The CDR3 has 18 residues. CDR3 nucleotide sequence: TGTGCCAGCAGCTTATTCATCCCCGGACAGGGGGCGGGGGTACCCCTCCACTTT. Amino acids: CASSLFIPGQGAGVPLHF. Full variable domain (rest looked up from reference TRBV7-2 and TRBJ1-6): GAGVSQSPSNKVTEKGKDVELRCDPISGHTALYWYRQSLGQGLEFLIYFQGNSAPDKSGLPSDRFSAERTGGSVSTLTIQRTQQEDSAVYLCASSLFIPGQGAGVPLHFGNGTRLTVT.

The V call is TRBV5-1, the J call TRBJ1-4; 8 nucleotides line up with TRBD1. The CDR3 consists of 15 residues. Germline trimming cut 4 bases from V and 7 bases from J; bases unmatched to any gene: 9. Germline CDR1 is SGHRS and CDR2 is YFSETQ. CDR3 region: CASSLDRVVGEKLFF. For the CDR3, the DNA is TGCGCCAGCAGCCTGGACAGGGTGGTTGGTGAAAAACTGTTTTTT. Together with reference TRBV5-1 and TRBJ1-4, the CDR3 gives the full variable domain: KAGVTQTPRYLIKTRGQQVTLSCSPISGHRSVSWYQQTPGQGLQFLFEYFSETQRNKGNFPGRFSGRQFSNSRSEMNVSTLELGDSALYLCASSLDRVVGEKLFFGSGTQLSVL.

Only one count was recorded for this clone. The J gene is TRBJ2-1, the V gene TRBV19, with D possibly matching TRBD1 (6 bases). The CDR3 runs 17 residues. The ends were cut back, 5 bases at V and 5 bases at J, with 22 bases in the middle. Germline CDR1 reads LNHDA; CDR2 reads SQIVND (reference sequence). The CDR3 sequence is CASSSRGRGYPNNEQFF. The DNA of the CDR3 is TGTGCCAGTAGTTCCAGGGGACGAGGATATCCAAACAATGAGCAGTTCTTC.

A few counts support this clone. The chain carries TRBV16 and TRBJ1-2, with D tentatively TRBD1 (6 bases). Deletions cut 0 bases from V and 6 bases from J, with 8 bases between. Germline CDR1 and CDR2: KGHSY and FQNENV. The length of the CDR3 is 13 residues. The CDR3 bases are TGTGCCAGCAGCCAATCGGCAGGGGATGGCTACACCTTC. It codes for CASSQSAGDGYTF.

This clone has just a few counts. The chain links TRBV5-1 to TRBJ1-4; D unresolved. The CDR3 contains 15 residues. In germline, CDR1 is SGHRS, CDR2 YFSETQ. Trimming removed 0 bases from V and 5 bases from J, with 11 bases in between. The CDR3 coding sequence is TGCGCCAGCAGCTTGGGGGCAGCTGTGAATGAAAAACTGTTTTTT. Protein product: CASSLGAAVNEKLFF.

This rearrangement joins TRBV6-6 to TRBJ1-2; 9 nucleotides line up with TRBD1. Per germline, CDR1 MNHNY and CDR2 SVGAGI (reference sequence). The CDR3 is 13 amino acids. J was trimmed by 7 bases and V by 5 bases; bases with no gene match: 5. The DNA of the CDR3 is TGTGCCAGCAGTAGGGGGACAGGGAGTGGCTACACCTTC. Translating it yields CASSRGTGSGYTF.

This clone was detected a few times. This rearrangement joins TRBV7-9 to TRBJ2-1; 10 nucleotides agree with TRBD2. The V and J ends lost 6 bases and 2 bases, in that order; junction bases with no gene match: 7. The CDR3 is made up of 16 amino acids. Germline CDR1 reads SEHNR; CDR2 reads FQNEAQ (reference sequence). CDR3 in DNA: TGTGCCAGCAGATCCTATACTAGCGGGGCCTACAATGAGCAGTTCTTC. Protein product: CASRSYTSGAYNEQFF.

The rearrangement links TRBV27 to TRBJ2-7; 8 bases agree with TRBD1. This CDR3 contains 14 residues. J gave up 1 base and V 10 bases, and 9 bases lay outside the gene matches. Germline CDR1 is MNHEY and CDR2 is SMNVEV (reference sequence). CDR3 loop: CATRRDRLSYEQYF. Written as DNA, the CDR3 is TGTGCCACCAGGCGGGACAGGCTTTCCTACGAGCAGTACTTC.

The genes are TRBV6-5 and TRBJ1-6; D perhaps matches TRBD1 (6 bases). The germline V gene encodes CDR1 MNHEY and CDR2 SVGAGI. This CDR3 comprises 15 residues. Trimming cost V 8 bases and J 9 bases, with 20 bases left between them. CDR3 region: CASRDRTGGISPLHF. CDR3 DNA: TGTGCCAGCCGAGACAGGACGGGGGGGATTTCACCCCTCCACTTT.

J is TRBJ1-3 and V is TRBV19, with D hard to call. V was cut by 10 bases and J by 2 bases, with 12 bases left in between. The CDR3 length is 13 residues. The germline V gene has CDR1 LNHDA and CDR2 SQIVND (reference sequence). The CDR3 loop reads CATTVIAGNTIYF. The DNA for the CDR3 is TGTGCCACTACAGTGATCGCTGGAAACACCATATATTTT.

For the CDR3, the DNA is TGCGCCAGCAGCCAAGATTTGCAGCGCTCCTACAATGAGCAGTTCTTC. Protein product: CASSQDLQRSYNEQFF. The gene calls are TRBV4-3 and TRBJ2-1, with D unresolved. The V gene lost 0 bases and the J gene lost 0 bases, with 9 bases spanning the gap. The CDR3 sequence is 16 residues long. CDR1 LGHNA and CDR2 YSLEER come from the germline V gene.

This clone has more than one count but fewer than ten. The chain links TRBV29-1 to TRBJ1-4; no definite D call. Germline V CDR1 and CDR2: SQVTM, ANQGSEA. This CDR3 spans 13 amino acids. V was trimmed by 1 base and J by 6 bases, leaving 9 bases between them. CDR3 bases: TGCAGCGTTGAAGTTGGCACCCATGAAAAACTGTTTTTT. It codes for CSVEVGTHEKLFF.

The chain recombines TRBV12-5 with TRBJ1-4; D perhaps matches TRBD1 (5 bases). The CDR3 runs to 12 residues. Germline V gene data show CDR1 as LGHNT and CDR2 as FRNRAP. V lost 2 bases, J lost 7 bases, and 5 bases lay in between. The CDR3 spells CASGLTGEKLFF. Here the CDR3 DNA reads TGTGCTAGTGGTTTGACAGGTGAAAAACTGTTTTTT.

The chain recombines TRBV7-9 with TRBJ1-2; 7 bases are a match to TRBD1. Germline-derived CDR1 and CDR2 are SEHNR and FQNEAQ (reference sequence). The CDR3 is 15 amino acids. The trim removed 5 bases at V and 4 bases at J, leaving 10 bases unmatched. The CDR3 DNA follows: TGTGCCAGCAGCCCGCGAAGCGCAGGGGGCTATGGCTACACCTTC. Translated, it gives CASSPRSAGGYGYTF.

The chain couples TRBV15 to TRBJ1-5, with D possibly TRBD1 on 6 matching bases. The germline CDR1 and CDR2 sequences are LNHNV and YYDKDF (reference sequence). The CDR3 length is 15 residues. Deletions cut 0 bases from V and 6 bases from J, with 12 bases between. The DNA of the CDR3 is TGTGCCACCAGCAGAGATAGGGGGTCGGCTCAGCCCCAGCATTTT. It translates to CATSRDRGSAQPQHF.

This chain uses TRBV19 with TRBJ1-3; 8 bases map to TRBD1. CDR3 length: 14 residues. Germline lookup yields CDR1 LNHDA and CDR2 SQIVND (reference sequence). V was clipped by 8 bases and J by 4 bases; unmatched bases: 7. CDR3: CASADRGGGNTIYF. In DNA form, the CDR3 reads TGTGCCAGTGCTGACAGGGGAGGGGGAAACACCATATATTTT. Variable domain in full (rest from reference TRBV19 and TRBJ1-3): DGGITQSPKYLFRKEGQNVTLSCEQNLNHDAMYWYRQDPGQGLRLIYYSQIVNDFQKGDIAEGYSVSREKKESFPLTVTSAQKNPTAFYLCASADRGGGNTIYFGEGSWLTVV.

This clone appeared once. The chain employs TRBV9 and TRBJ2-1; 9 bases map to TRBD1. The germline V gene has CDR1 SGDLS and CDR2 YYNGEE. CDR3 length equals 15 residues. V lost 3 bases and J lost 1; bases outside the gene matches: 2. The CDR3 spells CASSATGGSYNEQFF. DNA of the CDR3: TGTGCCAGCAGCGCGACAGGGGGGTCCTACAATGAGCAGTTCTTC.

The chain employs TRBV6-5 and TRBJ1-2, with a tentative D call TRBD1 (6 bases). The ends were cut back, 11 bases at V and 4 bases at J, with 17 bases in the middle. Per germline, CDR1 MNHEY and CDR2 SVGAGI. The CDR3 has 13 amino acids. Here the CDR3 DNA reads TGTGCCTCCAAACCACAGGGAATCTATGGCTACACCTTC. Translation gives CASKPQGIYGYTF.

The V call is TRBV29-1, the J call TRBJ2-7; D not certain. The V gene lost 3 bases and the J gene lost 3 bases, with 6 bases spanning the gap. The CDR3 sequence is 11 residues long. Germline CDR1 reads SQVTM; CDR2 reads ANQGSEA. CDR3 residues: CSVDYGYEQYF. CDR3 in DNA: TGCAGCGTTGATTACGGCTACGAGCAGTACTTC.

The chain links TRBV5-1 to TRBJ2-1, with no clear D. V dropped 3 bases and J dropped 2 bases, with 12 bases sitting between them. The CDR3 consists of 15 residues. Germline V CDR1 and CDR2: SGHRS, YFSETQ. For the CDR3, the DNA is TGCGCCAGCAGCTGGGCCCCGAACACCTACAATGAGCAGTTCTTC. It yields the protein CASSWAPNTYNEQFF.